This T cell receptor (beta chain) emerged from a study of blood T cell repertoires in COVID-19. In the authors' workflow: For nucleated cells, counts were estimated from reference gene primer amplification. Repertoires were generated with immunoSEQ multiplex PCR, while TCRdb's copy carries only in-frame clones and drops some. The V and J calls and clone size were taken over from that table, and D and trimming were inferred from the DNA. The profile shows under 200,000 clones, 85% to 90% of them singletons. V shed 2 bases and J 2 bases; nucleotides not matched to a gene: 1. The CDR3 runs to 15 residues. Germline loops: CDR1 SGHDT, CDR2 YYEEEE.

Specimen: peripheral blood. This TCR derives from an elderly woman in a cohort sampled during active or convalescent COVID-19. This rearrangement joins TRBV5-6 to TRBJ1-6, with 7 bases that match TRBD1. The DNA for the CDR3 is TGTGCCAGCAGCTTACAGGGGACCTATAATTCACCCCTCCACTTT. Protein product: CASSLQGTYNSPLHF.